The 25 T cell receptor beta chains below were found in one sample sequenced in a study of spatial heterogeneity in lung cancer. Study conclusions and caveats: Tumoral mutation counts were tracked by counts of expanded intratumoral alpha and beta TCRs.

MiXCR, run by TCRdb on the 5' RACE reads, gives a single entry per CDR3 protein. Here the sample spans several hundred distinct CDR3 sequences, 20% to 25% being singletons. These TCRs' antigens remain unknown. As to time point: sample taken at primary tumor resection. This specimen was lung tumor tissue, taken at surgery. The receptors shown here come from a male donor with early-stage non-small cell lung cancer.

About this clonotype itself: Because the library targeted alpha chains, this beta chain is an off-target read whose size means little. This chain joins TRBV27 and TRBJ2-5; D is perhaps TRBD1 or TRBD2 (5 bases each). V was clipped by 5 bases and J by 0 bases, with 10 bases between them. The CDR3 covers 14 residues. Germline V CDR1 and CDR2: MNHEY, SMNVEV (reference sequence). The chain's CDR3 is CASSPGQYQETQYF. The CDR3 nucleotides are TGTGCCAGCAGTCCGGGGCAGTACCAAGAGACCCAGTACTTC.

This clonotype has more than one count but fewer than ten. The library was prepared for alpha chains; this beta chain is a stray read, so its frequency means little. The chain couples TRBV5-5 to TRBJ2-3; the D is unclear. CDR3 length: 13 amino acids. Trimming left V 1 base short and J 3 bases short, with 6 bases between. Germline CDR1 is SGHKS and CDR2 is YYEKEE (reference sequence). Written as DNA, the CDR3 is TGTGCCAGCAGCTTGTACAGAACAGATACGCAGTATTTT. Its protein is CASSLYRTDTQYF.

Concerning this clonotype itself: Within a library made for alpha chains, this beta chain is off target, and its count is uninformative. As DNA, the CDR3 is TGTGCCAGCAGCTTACAGGCAACTAATGAAAAACTGTTTTTT. Its translation is CASSLQATNEKLFF. The genes are TRBV7-9 and TRBJ1-4; D call uncertain. Trimming left V 2 bases short and J 0 bases short, with 4 bases between. Germline assignment: CDR1 SEHNR and CDR2 FQNEAQ (reference sequence). This CDR3 is built from 14 residues.

By frequency in the sample, this clonotype is large. Since the library was made to target alpha chains, this beta chain is a stray read and its abundance is not meaningful. The chain is built from TRBV5-6 and TRBJ2-1; D ambiguous. The V end lost 0 bases, the J end lost 2 bases, and 15 bases lay between the germline ends. Germline V CDR1 and CDR2: SGHDT, YYEEEE. This CDR3 has 17 amino acids. The CDR3 loop is CASSLDRKFSTYNEQFF. DNA of the CDR3: TGTGCCAGCAGCTTGGACCGAAAGTTTAGCACCTACAATGAGCAGTTCTTC.

As to this clonotype: This beta chain was picked up by a library intended for alpha chains and is off target, so its count carries little meaning. V usage is TRBV4-3 and J usage is TRBJ2-3; D is ambiguous. Per germline, CDR1 LGHNA and CDR2 YSLEER. Trimming removed 0 bases from V and 9 bases from J, with 13 bases in between. The CDR3 runs to 14 residues. CDR3 in DNA: TGCGCCAGCAGCCAAGATGCTCCCCTCGGAACGCAGTATTTT. Its translation: CASSQDAPLGTQYF.

For this clonotype: Little can be read into the size of this beta chain, an off-target read in a library designed for alpha chains. The chain combines TRBV20-1 with TRBJ1-1; D might be TRBD1 (6 bases). In germline, CDR1 is DFQATT, CDR2 SNEGSKA (reference sequence). The V gene lost 5 bases and the J gene lost 4 bases, with 17 bases spanning the gap. This CDR3 has 14 amino acids. CDR3 coding DNA: TGCAGTGCTGGCCCGGGGCAGGGGAGCACTGAAGCTTTCTTT. Encoded protein: CSAGPGQGSTEAFF.

This clonotype came up a few times. This beta chain was picked up by a library intended for alpha chains and is off target, so its count carries little meaning. The chain recombines TRBV10-3 with TRBJ2-7; D gene uncertain. Trimming left V 6 bases short and J 3 bases short, with 12 bases between. Looked up from germline, CDR1 is ENHRY and CDR2 is SYGVKD. There are 13 residues in the CDR3. DNA for the CDR3: TGTGCCATCAGGCCCGGGCCAAACTACGAGCAGTACTTC. Its translation: CAIRPGPNYEQYF.

On this clonotype: This beta chain appears as a stray read in a library generated for alpha chains; its size is not informative. This chain uses TRBV18 with TRBJ2-7; 11 nucleotides match TRBD2. Unmatched junction bases numbered 3, after V lost 2 bases and J lost 6 bases. The CDR3 is 14 amino acids. CDR1 is KGHSH, CDR2 LQKENI, per germline. The CDR3 nucleotides read TGTGCCAGCTCACCAACTAGCGGGAGTGGCGAGCAGTACTTC. Translating it yields CASSPTSGSGEQYF.

This clonotype counts as large. This beta chain came through as a stray read in a library set up for alpha chains, and its size says little. This chain uses TRBV7-8 with TRBJ1-1; D call uncertain. Germline-derived CDR1 and CDR2 are SGHVS and FQNEAQ. Trimming took off 5 bases at V and 0 bases at J, with 7 bases between the two ends. The CDR3 consists of 13 residues. CDR3 residues: CASSPGLNTEAFF. The DNA for the CDR3 is TGTGCCAGCAGCCCCGGGTTGAACACTGAAGCTTTCTTT.

This clonotype qualifies as large. A library made for alpha chains picked up this beta chain off target, so its size means little. This sequence joins TRBV12-3 or TRBV12-4 and TRBJ2-3; D is possibly TRBD2 (7 bases). CDR3 length: 15 amino acids. V lost 8 bases and J 0 bases, leaving 15 bases between the germline ends. CDR3 sequence (DNA): TGTGCCAGCGGGCCCGGGGGGCATAGCACAGATACGCAGTATTTT. Its translation is CASGPGGHSTDTQYF.

About this clonotype: With the library built for alpha chains, this beta chain is off target and its frequency is not meaningful. The chain is built from TRBV10-3 and TRBJ2-4, with D maybe TRBD1 (6 bases). Trimming took 4 bases from V and 8 from J, leaving 15 bases between them. Germline V gene lookup returns CDR1 ENHRY and CDR2 SYGVKD. This CDR3 has 14 residues. The DNA of the CDR3 is TGTGCCATCAGTGGGGACACCGCCGACGACATTCAGTACTTC. Residues: CAISGDTADDIQYF.

This clonotype is large by share. A library prepared for alpha chains yielded this beta chain as an off-target read; its size is of little meaning. This chain joins TRBV3-1 and TRBJ2-5; D possibly corresponds to TRBD2 (5 bases). Germline V gives CDR1 LGHDT, CDR2 YNNKEL (reference sequence). The V end was cut by 4 bases, the J end by 4 bases, with 10 bases between. This CDR3 comprises 13 residues. The CDR3 DNA follows: TGTGCCAGCAGCCCCGACCGGGGAGAGACCCAGTACTTC. It is translated as CASSPDRGETQYF.

A remark on this clonotype: This beta chain lies outside the target of a library built for alpha chains; its clone size means little. The chain is built from TRBV5-4 and TRBJ2-3; 8 nucleotides line up with TRBD2. The CDR3 has 14 amino acids. Unmatched junction bases numbered 5, after V lost 4 bases and J lost 4 bases. Germline V gene data show CDR1 as SGHNT and CDR2 as YYREEE (reference sequence). CDR3 bases: TGTGCCAGCAGCCTGCGACTAGCGCCAGATACGCAGTATTTT. Amino acid sequence: CASSLRLAPDTQYF.

This clonotype is labeled large. With the library built for alpha chains, this beta chain is off target and its frequency is not meaningful. The V and J genes are TRBV12-3 or TRBV12-4 and TRBJ2-7, with D perhaps TRBD2 (7 bases). V was cut by 6 bases and J by 6 bases, with 18 bases left in between. This CDR3 has 14 amino acids. CDR3 residues: CASSPFVGGGEQYF. In DNA, the CDR3 is TGTGCCAGCAGCCCCTTTGTGGGAGGGGGCGAGCAGTACTTC.

This clonotype is labeled as large. This beta chain is off target for a library built for alpha chains, so its abundance means little. The V gene is TRBV29-1, the J gene TRBJ2-1, with 8 bases that match TRBD2. CDR1 is SQVTM and CDR2 is ANQGSEA in the germline V gene. The CDR3 consists of 13 residues. V shed 7 bases, J shed 9 bases, and the junction held 11 bases outside the gene matches. This CDR3 reads CSGAGLETTEQFF. CDR3 DNA sequence: TGCAGCGGTGCGGGACTAGAAACCACTGAGCAGTTCTTC.

This clonotype turned up a few times. This beta chain turned up in a library designed for alpha chains; as an off-target read, its abundance says little. The gene calls are TRBV7-2 and TRBJ2-5; maybe TRBD2 (5 bases). Trimming cost V 6 bases and J 1 base, with 9 bases left between them. The CDR3 has 13 residues. Germline V lookup: CDR1 SGHTA, CDR2 FQGNSA. The chain's CDR3 is CASRPGSQETQYF. CDR3 coding DNA: TGTGCCAGCAGGCCGGGGTCCCAAGAGACCCAGTACTTC.

By sample fraction, this clonotype is large (0.1 to 1%). The library was designed around alpha chains, so this beta chain is a stray read whose abundance carries little weight. The chain has TRBV29-1 and TRBJ2-3; D gene ambiguous. Trimming pared 4 bases from V and 2 bases from J, leaving 10 bases between. The CDR3 has 13 residues. Germline V gives CDR1 SQVTM, CDR2 ANQGSEA. CDR3 DNA: TGCAGCGTTGTTATAGGGTCCACAGATACGCAGTATTTT. This sequence encodes CSVVIGSTDTQYF.

Turning to this clonotype: This beta chain slipped into a library made for alpha chains as a stray read, so its size is not meaningful. The gene calls are TRBV7-2 and TRBJ2-5; D unresolved. This CDR3 is 12 amino acids long. In germline, CDR1 is SGHTA, CDR2 FQGNSA. Trimming took 5 bases from V and 7 from J, leaving 11 bases between them. The CDR3 DNA sequence: TGTGCCAGCAGCCCAGAGGACGGGACCCAGTACTTC. Its translation: CASSPEDGTQYF.

This clonotype rates as large. This beta chain is an off-target read within a library intended for alpha chains, so its frequency means little. The genes are TRBV6-1 and TRBJ1-2; 7 bases agree with TRBD1. The ends lost 8 bases at V and 2 bases at J; junction bases unmatched: 5. Germline CDR1 reads MNHNS; CDR2 reads SASEGT. CDR3 size: 13 residues. The CDR3 region is CASYGTDNYGYTF. CDR3 DNA: TGTGCCAGCTATGGGACAGACAACTATGGCTACACCTTC.

On this clonotype: This beta chain came through as a stray read in a library set up for alpha chains, and its size says little. This chain joins TRBV30 and TRBJ1-1; no firm D call. Per germline, CDR1 GTSNPN and CDR2 SVGIG (reference sequence). The CDR3 loop spans 13 amino acids. Trimming left V 1 base short and J 8 bases short, with 14 bases between. CDR3 DNA sequence: TGTGCCTGGAGTGACCTCCTCCCGGGGGAAGCTTTCTTT. Its protein product is CAWSDLLPGEAFF.

By share, this clonotype ranks as large. The library was built for alpha chains, so this beta chain is an off-target read and its size means little. The J gene is TRBJ1-1, the V gene TRBV3-1; no clear D. The V gene lost 0 bases and the J gene lost 11 bases, with 16 bases spanning the gap. The CDR3 runs to 14 residues. Germline assignment: CDR1 LGHDT and CDR2 YNNKEL (reference sequence). CDR3 bases: TGTGCCAGCAGCCAAGACGGGGTTAAGGTGTGGGCTTTCTTT. This encodes CASSQDGVKVWAFF.

This clonotype is labeled as large. Within a library made for alpha chains, this beta chain is off target, and its count is uninformative. The rearrangement joins TRBV28 to TRBJ1-5; D remains unclear. Germline CDR1 and CDR2: MDHEN and SYDVKM. The CDR3 totals 13 residues. Trimming stripped 5 bases from V and 4 bases from J, with 9 bases between. CDR3 sequence: CASSEDGNQPQHF. The CDR3 DNA sequence: TGTGCCAGCAGTGAGGACGGTAATCAGCCCCAGCATTTT.

Worth noting for this clonotype: This beta chain slipped into a library made for alpha chains as a stray read, so its size is not meaningful. The chain joins TRBV6-5 to TRBJ1-2, with D unresolved. Trimming cost V 4 bases and J 8 bases, with 17 bases left between them. This CDR3 is 14 amino acids long. CDR1 is MNHEY and CDR2 is SVGAGI in the germline V gene. CDR3 nucleotides: TGTGCCAGCAGTTTCACTCGGACCCAGAGAGGCTACACCTTC. Its translation is CASSFTRTQRGYTF.

In its sample, this clonotype is large (0.1 to 1%). Within a library made for alpha chains, this beta chain is off target, and its count is uninformative. The chain has TRBV12-3 or TRBV12-4 and TRBJ2-3; 7 nucleotides agree with TRBD2. The CDR3 is 13 amino acids. V was clipped by 5 bases and J by 14 bases; unmatched bases: 13. CDR3 DNA sequence: TGTGCCAGCAGTCCCCGTGAGGCGGGGGAGAGGTATTTT. Translating it yields CASSPREAGERYF.

This clonotype was counted a few times. This beta chain turned up in a library designed for alpha chains; as an off-target read, its abundance says little. The chain carries TRBV20-1 and TRBJ2-7; D possibly corresponds to TRBD1 (5 bases). The CDR3 is made up of 11 amino acids. Trimming shortened V by 6 bases and J by 6 bases, and 12 bases separated the two germline ends. Germline CDR1 reads DFQATT; CDR2 reads SNEGSKA (reference sequence). CDR3 region: CSAETVVEQYF. CDR3 nucleotides: TGCAGTGCGGAGACAGTGGTCGAGCAGTACTTC.